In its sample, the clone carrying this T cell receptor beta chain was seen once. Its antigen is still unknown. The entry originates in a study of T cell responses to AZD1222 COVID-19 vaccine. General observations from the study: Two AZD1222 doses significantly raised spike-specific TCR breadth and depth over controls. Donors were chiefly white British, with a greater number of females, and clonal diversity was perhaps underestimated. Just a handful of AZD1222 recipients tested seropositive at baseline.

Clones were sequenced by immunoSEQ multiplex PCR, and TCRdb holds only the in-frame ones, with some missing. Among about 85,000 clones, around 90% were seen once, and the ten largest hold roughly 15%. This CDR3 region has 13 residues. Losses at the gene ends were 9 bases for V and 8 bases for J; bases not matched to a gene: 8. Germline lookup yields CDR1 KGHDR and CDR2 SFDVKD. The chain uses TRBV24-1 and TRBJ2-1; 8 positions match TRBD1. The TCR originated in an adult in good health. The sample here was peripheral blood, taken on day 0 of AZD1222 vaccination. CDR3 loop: CATAAGGLHEQFF. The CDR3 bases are TGTGCCACCGCGGCAGGGGGCTTGCATGAGCAGTTCTTC.